This T cell receptor (beta chain) was captured by sequencing in a study of blood T cell repertoires in COVID-19. Across the study: Specimens from acute and convalescent COVID-19 originated in the United States, Italy and Spain. Sources were T cells, B-cell-depleted T cells, or PBMCs; the material itself was cDNA or gDNA.

The junction had 6 bases not matched to a gene; V was cut back by 0 bases and J by 3 bases. The V gene's germline CDR1 is SGDLS and CDR2 YYNGEE. CDR3 size: 16 residues. How the authors handled the data: Reference gene primer amplification in the assay estimated nucleated cell counts. Profiled with immunoSEQ multiplex PCR; TCRdb holds only in-frame clones, not every one. D and trimming were read from the DNA, whereas the V and J calls and clone size are those reported in that table. In the table there are around 180,000 clones, 74% of which are singletons. Sequenced input: peripheral blood. This sequence was found in a woman of 80 years or more with acute or convalescent COVID-19. The chain joins TRBV9 to TRBJ1-1, with 9 bases aligning to TRBD1. The CDR3 bases are TGTGCCAGCAGCGTAGGGACAGGGGTTTGGGACACTGAAGCTTTCTTT. Its translation is CASSVGTGVWDTEAFF.